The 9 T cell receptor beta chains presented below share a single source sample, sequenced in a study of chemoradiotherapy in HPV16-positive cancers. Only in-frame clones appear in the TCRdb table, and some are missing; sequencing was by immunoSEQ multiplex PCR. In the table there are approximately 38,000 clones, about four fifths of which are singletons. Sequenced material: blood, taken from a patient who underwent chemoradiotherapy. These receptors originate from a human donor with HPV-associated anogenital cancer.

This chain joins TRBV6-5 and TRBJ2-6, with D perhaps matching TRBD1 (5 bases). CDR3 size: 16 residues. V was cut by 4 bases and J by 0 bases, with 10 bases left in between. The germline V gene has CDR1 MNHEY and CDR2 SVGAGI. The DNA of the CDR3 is TGTGCCAGCAGTTTAGGGGTCCTCTCTGGGGCCAACGTCCTGACTTTC. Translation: CASSLGVLSGANVLTF.

The CDR3 DNA reads TGTGCCAGCTCGGAGGGAAGTCCCTCCTCTGGGGCCAACGTCCTGACTTTC. It yields the protein CASSEGSPSSGANVLTF. The chain joins TRBV18 to TRBJ2-6; D might be TRBD2 (6 bases). CDR1 and CDR2 from the germline V gene are KGHSH and LQKENI. Trimming removed 6 bases from V and 0 bases from J, with 15 bases in between. The CDR3 is 17 amino acids.

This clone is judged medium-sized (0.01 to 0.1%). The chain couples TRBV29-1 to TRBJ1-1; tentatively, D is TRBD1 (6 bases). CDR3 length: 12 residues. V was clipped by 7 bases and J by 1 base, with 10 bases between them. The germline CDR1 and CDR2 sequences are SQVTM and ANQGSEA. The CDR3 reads CSAVTGNTEAFF. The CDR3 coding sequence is TGCAGCGCAGTGACAGGGAACACTGAAGCTTTCTTT.

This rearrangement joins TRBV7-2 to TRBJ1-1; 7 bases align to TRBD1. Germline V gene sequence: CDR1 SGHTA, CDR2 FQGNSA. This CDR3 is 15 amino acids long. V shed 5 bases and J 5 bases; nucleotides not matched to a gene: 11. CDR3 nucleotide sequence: TGTGCCAGCAGCCTATACAGGGGAGGGGATACTGAAGCTTTCTTT. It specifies CASSLYRGGDTEAFF.

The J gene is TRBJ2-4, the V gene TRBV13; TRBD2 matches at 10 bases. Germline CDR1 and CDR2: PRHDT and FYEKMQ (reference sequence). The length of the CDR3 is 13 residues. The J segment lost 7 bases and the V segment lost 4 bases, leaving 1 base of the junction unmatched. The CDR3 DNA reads TGTGCCAGCAGCTCGGGACTAGCGAACATTCAGTACTTC. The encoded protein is CASSSGLANIQYF.

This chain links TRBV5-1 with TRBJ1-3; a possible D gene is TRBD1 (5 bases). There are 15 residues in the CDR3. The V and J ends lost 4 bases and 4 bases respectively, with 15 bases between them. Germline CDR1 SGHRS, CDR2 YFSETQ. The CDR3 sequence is CASSPGHNGGNTIYF. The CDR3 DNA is TGCGCCAGCAGCCCCGGACACAACGGCGGAAACACCATATATTTT.

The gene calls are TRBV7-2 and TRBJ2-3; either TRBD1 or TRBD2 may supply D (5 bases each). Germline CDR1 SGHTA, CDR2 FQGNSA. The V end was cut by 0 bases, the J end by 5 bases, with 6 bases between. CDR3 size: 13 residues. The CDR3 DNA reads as TGTGCCAGCAGCTTAGCGGGGGAAGATACGCAGTATTTT. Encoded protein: CASSLAGEDTQYF.

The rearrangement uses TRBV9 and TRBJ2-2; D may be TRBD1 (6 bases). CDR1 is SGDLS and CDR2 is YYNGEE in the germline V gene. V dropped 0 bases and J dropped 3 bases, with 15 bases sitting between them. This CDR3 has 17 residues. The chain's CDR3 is CASSVVISGAYTGELFF. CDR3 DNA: TGTGCCAGCAGCGTAGTAATATCAGGGGCTTACACCGGGGAGCTGTTTTTT.

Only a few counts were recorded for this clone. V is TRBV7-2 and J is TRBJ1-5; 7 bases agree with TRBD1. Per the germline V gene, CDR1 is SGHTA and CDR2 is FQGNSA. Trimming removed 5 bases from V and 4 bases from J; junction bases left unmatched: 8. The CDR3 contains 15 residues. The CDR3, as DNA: TGTGCCAGCAGCCTCGAGGGGGCCTATAATCAGCCCCAGCATTTT. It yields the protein CASSLEGAYNQPQHF. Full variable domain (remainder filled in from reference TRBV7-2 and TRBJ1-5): GAGVSQSPSNKVTEKGKDVELRCDPISGHTALYWYRQSLGQGLEFLIYFQGNSAPDKSGLPSDRFSAERTGGSVSTLTIQRTQQEDSAVYLCASSLEGAYNQPQHFGDGTRLSIL.